This T cell receptor beta chain is from a study of cytomegalovirus exposure and HLA in healthy donors. General study results and limits: In a later analysis, an Asian-associated ancestry cluster reportedly showed fewer N-insertions than the approximately 660-donor mean. Earlier findings revealed that most TCR beta V segments proved productive either about 87% or about 30% of the time. TCR beta chains associated with HLA were, in a later analysis, more clonally expanded than equally common others. Sequencing likely generated an artifact that appeared as a cluster of highly shared sequence variants.

PCR used 60 Vbeta primers and 13 Jbeta primers. The data were produced by immunoSEQ multiplex PCR, yet TCRdb's version contains in-frame clones alone and is incomplete. The sample includes about 110,000 clones, over 70% of them seen just once. Of note for this clone: Antigen specificity is unknown.

Specimen: PBMCs. This sequence originates from a male donor in good health and CMV-seronegative.

The CDR3 DNA is TGCGCCAGCAGTCCCCTCAGGGATGAGCAGTTCTTC. This translates into CASSPLRDEQFF. This sequence joins TRBV23-1 and TRBJ2-1, with D maybe TRBD1 (5 bases). TRBV23-1 is noted as an ORF with a role that remains uncertain. The CDR3 totals 12 residues. V was pared by 4 bases and J by 8 bases, with 9 bases between.